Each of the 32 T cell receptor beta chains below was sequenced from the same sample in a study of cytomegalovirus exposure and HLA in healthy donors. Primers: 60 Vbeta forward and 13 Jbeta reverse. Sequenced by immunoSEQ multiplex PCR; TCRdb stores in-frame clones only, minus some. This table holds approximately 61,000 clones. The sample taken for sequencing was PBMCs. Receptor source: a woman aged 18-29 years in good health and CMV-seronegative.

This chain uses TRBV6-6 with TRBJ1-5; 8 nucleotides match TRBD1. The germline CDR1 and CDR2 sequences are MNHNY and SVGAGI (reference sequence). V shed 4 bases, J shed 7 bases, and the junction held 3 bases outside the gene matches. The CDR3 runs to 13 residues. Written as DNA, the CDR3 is TGTGCCAGCAGTTCGACAGGGGACCAGCCCCAGCATTTT. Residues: CASSSTGDQPQHF.

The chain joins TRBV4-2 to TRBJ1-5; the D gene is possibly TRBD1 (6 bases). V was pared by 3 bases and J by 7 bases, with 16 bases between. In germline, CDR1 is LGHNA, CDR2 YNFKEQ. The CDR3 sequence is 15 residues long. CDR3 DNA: TGTGCCAGCAGCCATTCCCGGACAGTCGAACAGCCCCAGCATTTT. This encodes CASSHSRTVEQPQHF.

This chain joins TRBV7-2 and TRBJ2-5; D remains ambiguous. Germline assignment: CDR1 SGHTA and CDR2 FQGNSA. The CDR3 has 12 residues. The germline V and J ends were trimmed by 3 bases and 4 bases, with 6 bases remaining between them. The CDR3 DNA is TGTGCCAGCAGCTTTTCTCGAGAGACCCAGTACTTC. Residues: CASSFSRETQYF.

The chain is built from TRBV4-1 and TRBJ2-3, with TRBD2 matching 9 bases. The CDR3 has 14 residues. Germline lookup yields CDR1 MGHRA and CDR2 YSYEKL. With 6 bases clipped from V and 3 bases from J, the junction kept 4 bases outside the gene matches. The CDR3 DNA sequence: TGCGCCAGCAGACATCTAGCGGGGACAGATACGCAGTATTTT. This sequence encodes CASRHLAGTDTQYF.

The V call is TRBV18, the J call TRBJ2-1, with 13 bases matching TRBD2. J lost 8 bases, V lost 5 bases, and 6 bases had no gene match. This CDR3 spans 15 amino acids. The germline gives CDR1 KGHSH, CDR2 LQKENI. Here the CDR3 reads CASSSRTSGSDEQFF. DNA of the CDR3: TGTGCCAGCTCATCCAGGACTAGCGGGAGTGATGAGCAGTTCTTC.

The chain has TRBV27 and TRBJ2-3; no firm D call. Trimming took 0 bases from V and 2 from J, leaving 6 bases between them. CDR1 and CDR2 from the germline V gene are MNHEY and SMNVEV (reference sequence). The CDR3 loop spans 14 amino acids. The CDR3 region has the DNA TGTGCCAGCAGTTTATCGTACTTCACAGATACGCAGTATTTT. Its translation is CASSLSYFTDTQYF.

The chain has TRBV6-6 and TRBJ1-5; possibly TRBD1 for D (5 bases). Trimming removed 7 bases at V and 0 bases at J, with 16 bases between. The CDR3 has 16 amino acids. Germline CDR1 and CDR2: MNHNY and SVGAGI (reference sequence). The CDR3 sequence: CASNSRGSYSNQPQHF. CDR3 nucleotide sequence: TGTGCCAGCAACTCCCGGGGGTCTTATAGCAATCAGCCCCAGCATTTT.

The CDR3 protein is CAINNRGGTANTGELFF. DNA for the CDR3: TGTGCCATCAATAACAGGGGTGGAACGGCGAACACCGGGGAGCTGTTTTTT. The chain has TRBV10-3 and TRBJ2-2; 7 bases agree with TRBD1. The germline V gene has CDR1 ENHRY and CDR2 SYGVKD. CDR3 length: 17 residues. Trimming removed 7 bases from V and 0 bases from J; junction bases left unmatched: 11.

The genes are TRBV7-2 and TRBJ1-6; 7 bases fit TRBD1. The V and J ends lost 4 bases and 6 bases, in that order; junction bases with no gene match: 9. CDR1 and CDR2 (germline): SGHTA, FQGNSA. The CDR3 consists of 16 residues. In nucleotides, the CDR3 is TGTGCCAGCAGCTCTCTAGCGGGACAGACTAATTCACCCCTCCACTTT. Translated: CASSSLAGQTNSPLHF.

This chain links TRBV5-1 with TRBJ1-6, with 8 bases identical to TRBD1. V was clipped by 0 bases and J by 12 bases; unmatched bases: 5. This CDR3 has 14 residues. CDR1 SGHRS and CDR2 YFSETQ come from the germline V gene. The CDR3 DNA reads TGCGCCAGCAGCTTGGATCAGGGGGCTGTACCCCTCCACTTT. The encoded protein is CASSLDQGAVPLHF.

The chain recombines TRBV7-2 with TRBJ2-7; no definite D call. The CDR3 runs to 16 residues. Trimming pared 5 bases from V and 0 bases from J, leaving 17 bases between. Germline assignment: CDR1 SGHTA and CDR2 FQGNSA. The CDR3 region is CASSLQTVVSSYEQYF. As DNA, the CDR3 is TGTGCCAGCAGCCTCCAAACAGTAGTAAGCTCCTACGAGCAGTACTTC.

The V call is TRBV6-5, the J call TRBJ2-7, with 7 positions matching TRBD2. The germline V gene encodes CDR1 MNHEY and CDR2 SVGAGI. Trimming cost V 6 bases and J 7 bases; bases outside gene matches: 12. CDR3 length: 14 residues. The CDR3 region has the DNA TGTGCCAGCAGCTACACAGGACTAGTCGGAGAGCAGTACTTC. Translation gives CASSYTGLVGEQYF.

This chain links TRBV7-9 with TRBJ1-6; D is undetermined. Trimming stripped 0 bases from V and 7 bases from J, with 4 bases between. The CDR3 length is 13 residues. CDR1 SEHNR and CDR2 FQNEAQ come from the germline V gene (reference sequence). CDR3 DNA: TGTGCCAGCAGCTTAGCAGCCAATTCACCCCTCCACTTT. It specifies CASSLAANSPLHF.

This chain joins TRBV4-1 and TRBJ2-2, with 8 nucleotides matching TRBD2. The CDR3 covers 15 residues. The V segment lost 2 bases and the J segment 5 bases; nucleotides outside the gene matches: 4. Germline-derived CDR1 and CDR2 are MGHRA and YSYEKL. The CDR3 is CASSQRGGGTGELFF. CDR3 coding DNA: TGCGCCAGCAGCCAACGGGGGGGCGGGACCGGGGAGCTGTTTTTT.

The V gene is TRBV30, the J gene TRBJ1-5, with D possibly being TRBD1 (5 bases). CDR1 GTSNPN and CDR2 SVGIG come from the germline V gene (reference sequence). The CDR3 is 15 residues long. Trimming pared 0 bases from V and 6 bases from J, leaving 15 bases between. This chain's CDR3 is CAWSVGHGSGQPQHF. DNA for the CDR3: TGTGCCTGGAGTGTGGGGCACGGGTCCGGTCAGCCCCAGCATTTT.

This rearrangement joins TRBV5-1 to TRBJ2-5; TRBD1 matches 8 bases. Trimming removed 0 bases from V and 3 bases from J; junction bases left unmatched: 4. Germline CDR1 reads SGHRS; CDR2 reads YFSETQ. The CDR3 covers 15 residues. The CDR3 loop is CASSLDPTGEETQYF. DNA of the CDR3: TGCGCCAGCAGCTTGGATCCGACAGGGGAAGAGACCCAGTACTTC.

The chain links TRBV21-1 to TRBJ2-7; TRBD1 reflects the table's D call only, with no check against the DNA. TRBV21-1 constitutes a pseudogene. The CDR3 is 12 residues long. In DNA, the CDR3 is TGTGCCAGCAGGACAGGGGGCTACGAGCAGTACTTC. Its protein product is CASRTGGYEQYF.

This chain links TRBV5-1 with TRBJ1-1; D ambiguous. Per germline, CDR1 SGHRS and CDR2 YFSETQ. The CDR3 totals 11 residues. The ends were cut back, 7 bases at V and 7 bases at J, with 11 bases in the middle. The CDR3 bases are TGCGCCAGCTCTCTCCGGGGTGAAGCTTTCTTT. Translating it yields CASSLRGEAFF.

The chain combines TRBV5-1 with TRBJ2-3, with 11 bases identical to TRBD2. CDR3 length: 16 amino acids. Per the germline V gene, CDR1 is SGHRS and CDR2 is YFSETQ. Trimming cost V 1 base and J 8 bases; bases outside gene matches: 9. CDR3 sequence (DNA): TGCGCCAGCAGCTTGTCCATAGCGGGGGGGCCTGGTACGCAGTATTTT. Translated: CASSLSIAGGPGTQYF.

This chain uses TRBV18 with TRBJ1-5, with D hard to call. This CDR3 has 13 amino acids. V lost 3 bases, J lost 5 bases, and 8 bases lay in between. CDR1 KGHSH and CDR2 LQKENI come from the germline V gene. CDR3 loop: CASSPGTYQPQHF. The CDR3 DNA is TGTGCCAGCTCACCTGGTACATATCAGCCCCAGCATTTT.

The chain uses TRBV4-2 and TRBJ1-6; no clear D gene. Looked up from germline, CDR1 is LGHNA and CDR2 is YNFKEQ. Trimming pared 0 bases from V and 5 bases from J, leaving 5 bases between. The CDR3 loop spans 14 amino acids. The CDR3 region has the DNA TGTGCCAGCAGCCAAGACAGGAATAATTCACCCCTCCACTTT. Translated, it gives CASSQDRNNSPLHF.

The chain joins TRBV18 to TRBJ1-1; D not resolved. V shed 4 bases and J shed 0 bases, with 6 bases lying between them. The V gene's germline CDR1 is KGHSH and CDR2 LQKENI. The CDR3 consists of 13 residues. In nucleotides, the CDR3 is TGTGCCAGCTCACAGGAGATGAACACTGAAGCTTTCTTT. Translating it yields CASSQEMNTEAFF. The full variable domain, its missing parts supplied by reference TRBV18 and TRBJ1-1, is NAGVMQNPRHLVRRRGQEARLRCSPMKGHSHVYWYRQLPEEGLKFMVYLQKENIIDESGMPKERFSAEFPKEGPSILRIQQVVRGDSAAYFCASSQEMNTEAFFGQGTRLTVV.

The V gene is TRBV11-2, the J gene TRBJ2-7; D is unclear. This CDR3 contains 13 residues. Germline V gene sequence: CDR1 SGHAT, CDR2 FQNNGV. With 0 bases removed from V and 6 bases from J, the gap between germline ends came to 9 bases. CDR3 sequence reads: CASSLDTVFEQYF. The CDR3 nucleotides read TGTGCCAGCAGCTTAGATACAGTGTTCGAGCAGTACTTC.

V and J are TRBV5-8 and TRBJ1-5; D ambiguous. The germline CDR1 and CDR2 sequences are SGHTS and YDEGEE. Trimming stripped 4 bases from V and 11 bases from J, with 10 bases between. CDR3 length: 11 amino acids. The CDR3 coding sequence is TGTGCCAGCAGCCTCGGGAGGGCCCAGCATTTT. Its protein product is CASSLGRAQHF.

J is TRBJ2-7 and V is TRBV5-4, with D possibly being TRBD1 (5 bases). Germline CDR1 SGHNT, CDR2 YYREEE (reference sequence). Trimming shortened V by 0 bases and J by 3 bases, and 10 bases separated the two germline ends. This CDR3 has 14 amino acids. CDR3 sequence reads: CASSLGVDNYEQYF. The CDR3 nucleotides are TGTGCCAGCAGCTTGGGGGTGGACAACTACGAGCAGTACTTC. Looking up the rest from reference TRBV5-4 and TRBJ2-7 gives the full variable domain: ETGVTQSPTHLIKTRGQQVTLRCSSQSGHNTVSWYQQALGQGPQFIFQYYREEENGRGNFPPRFSGLQFPNYSSELNVNALELDDSALYLCASSLGVDNYEQYFGPGTRLTVT.

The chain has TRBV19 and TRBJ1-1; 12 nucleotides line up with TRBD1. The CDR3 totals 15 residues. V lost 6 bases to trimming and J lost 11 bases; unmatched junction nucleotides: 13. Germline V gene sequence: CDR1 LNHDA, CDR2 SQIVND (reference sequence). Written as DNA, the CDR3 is TGTGCCAGTAGCAGACCGGGACAGGGGGCCGGGCATGCTTTCTTT. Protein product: CASSRPGQGAGHAFF.

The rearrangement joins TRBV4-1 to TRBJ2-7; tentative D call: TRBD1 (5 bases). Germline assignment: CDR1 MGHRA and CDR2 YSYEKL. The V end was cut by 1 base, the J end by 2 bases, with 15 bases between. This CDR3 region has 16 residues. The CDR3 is CASSQGARQSAYEQYF. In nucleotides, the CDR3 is TGCGCCAGCAGCCAAGGGGCCCGACAGTCGGCCTACGAGCAGTACTTC.

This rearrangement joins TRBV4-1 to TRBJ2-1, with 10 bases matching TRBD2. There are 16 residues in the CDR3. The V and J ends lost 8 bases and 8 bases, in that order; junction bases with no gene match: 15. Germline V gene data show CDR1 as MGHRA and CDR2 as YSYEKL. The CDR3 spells CASRLELGLAVHEQFF. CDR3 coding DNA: TGCGCCAGCCGCCTCGAATTAGGACTAGCGGTGCATGAGCAGTTCTTC.

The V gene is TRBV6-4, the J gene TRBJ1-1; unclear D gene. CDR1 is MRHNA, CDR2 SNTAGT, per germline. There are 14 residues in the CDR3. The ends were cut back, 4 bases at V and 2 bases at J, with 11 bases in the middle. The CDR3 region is CASSVGPGNTEAFF. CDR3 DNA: TGTGCCAGCAGTGTCGGCCCGGGAAACACTGAAGCTTTCTTT.

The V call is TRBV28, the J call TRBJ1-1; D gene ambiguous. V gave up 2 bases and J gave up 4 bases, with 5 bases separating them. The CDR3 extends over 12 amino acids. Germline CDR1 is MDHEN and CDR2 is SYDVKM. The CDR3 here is CASSLRGTEAFF. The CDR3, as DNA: TGTGCCAGCAGTTTAAGAGGCACTGAAGCTTTCTTT. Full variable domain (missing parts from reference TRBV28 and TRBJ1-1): DVKVTQSSRYLVKRTGEKVFLECVQDMDHENMFWYRQDPGLGLRLIYFSYDVKMKEKGDIPEGYSVSREKKERFSLILESASTNQTSMYLCASSLRGTEAFFGQGTRLTVV.

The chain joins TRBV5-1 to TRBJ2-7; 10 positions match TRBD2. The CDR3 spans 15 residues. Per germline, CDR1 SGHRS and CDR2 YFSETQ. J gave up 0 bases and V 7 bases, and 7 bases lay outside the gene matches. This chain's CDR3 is CASALAGGSSYEQYF. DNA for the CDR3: TGCGCCAGCGCTTTAGCGGGGGGCAGCTCCTACGAGCAGTACTTC.

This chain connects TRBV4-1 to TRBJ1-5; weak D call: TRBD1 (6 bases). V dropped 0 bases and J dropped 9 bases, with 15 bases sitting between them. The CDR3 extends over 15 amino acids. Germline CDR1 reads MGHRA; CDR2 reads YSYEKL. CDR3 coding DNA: TGCGCCAGCAGCCAAGATGAGGGGGTGGGATTGCCCCAGCATTTT. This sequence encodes CASSQDEGVGLPQHF.